This T cell receptor (beta chain) was recovered during a study of graft-versus-host responses after intestinal transplantation. Study-wide background: All recipients were transplanted with multivisceral, liver-intestinal, or isolated intestinal grafts. Following induction with anti-thymocyte globulin, all recipients were given tacrolimus and steroids for two to three years.

Study-wide findings and caveats: Present in recipient marrow, GvH clones included some that appeared first in ileum or blood. Peak circulating GvH clone levels were associated with early post-transplant HvG declines.

V was trimmed by 4 bases and J by 2 bases, leaving 3 bases between them. Germline V gene sequence: CDR1 SGHRS, CDR2 YFSETQ. CDR3 length: 11 amino acids. Libraries were prepared by immunoSEQ multiplex PCR; TCRdb keeps only in-frame clonotypes and omits some of them. This sample has 90,000 to 150,000 clones, with 85% to 95% found just once. This clone has more than one count but fewer than ten. The target antigen is unknown. This receptor was obtained from a human donor who received an intestinal transplant. Sequenced material: unstimulated CD8+ T cells sorted from spleen or lymph node cells, taken before intestinal transplant. The chain joins TRBV5-1 to TRBJ2-5; D gene ambiguous. The CDR3 protein is CASSVQETQYF. CDR3 in DNA: TGCGCCAGCAGCGTTCAAGAGACCCAGTACTTC. Combining the CDR3 with reference TRBV5-1 and TRBJ2-5 gives the whole variable domain KAGVTQTPRYLIKTRGQQVTLSCSPISGHRSVSWYQQTPGQGLQFLFEYFSETQRNKGNFPGRFSGRQFSNSRSEMNVSTLELGDSALYLCASSVQETQYFGPGTRLLVL.